The present entry profiles one T cell receptor beta chain with its context. Clones were read by immunoSEQ multiplex PCR, and TCRdb kept only the in-frame ones, dropping some. The sample has hundreds of thousands of clones, 70% to 90% seen once. This record comes from a study of blood T cell repertoires in COVID-19. This CDR3 comprises 13 residues. V dropped 2 bases and J dropped 7 bases, with 9 bases sitting between them. The germline CDR1 and CDR2 sequences are MNHEY and SMNVEV (reference sequence). Which cohort a participant joined came from the clinical history participants gave. The recovered donors of Cohort 3 showed two negative PCRs, clearance, or symptom resolution.

The TCR comes from a man in his forties who had recovered from COVID-19. The specimen was PBMCs or T cells enriched from blood (not recorded which). The chain joins TRBV27 to TRBJ2-1; D remains unclear. The CDR3, as DNA: TGTGCCAGCAGTTTAGAGGCTAGGAATGAGCAGTTCTTC. It codes for CASSLEARNEQFF.